These T cell receptor beta chains were read from a single sample in a study of shared clonotypes between healthy human individuals. Sequencing used immunoSEQ multiplex PCR; TCRdb keeps in-frame clones, though not all of them. The sample holds about 990,000 clones; around 82% are singletons and the top ten take roughly 0.55%. Sequenced sample: memory CD4+ T cells from PBMCs. These receptors all come from a man in his late teens or twenties in good health. Some clones in this sample may be carry-over from other donors' samples. Each CDR3 is given with its conserved first and last residue. Clone sizes are given selectively: once, few, many, or a class where the clone is expanded.

abundance | v_gene | CDR3aa
. | TRBV27 | CASRPLSGGGETQYF
. | TRBV5-1 | CASSWTGTSGTDTQYF
. | TRBV5-4 | CASSLPSRTGGGELFF
. | TRBV4-2 | CASSQEGASDTEAFF
. | TRBV5-4 | CASSPRQSVAYEQYF
. | TRBV5-1 | CASSLNGPRNEQFF
. | TRBV5-4 | CASSNGGQGAYEQYF
. | TRBV9 | CASNSVLFGNEQFF
. | TRBV7-6 | CASSLLAGGATDTQYF
. | TRBV6-5 | CASSYRGATYNEQFF
many | TRBV2 | CASMGGVIDYEQYF
. | TRBV7-2 | CASSLEAGQPYGYTF
. | TRBV19 | CASSIDSPLAGDGNEQFF
. | TRBV6-5 | CASSYLAGGTDTQYF
. | TRBV6-1 | CASGARRYEQYF
many | TRBV5-1 | CASSTTGWGEKLFF
. | TRBV29-1 | CSVVAGGRANEQFF
. | TRBV25-1 | CASSEVAGTSVRRDTQYF
many | TRBV20-1 | CSAGLANEQFF
. | TRBV2 | CASSERAGEQPQHF
. | TRBV27 | CASSNRQIMNTEAFF
. | TRBV2 | CASSDSNSNQPQHF
. | TRBV19 | CASMMTSRLAGVGNEQFF
. | TRBV7-9 | CASSFSDRGTQYF